This is a list of T cell receptor beta chains from one sample in a study of TIL therapy for anti-PD-1-resistant metastatic lung cancer. Method: immunoSEQ multiplex PCR; TCRdb's copy keeps in-frame clones and lacks some. The top ten clones hold 4.5% to 5.5% of a sample with about 52,000 clones, 65% to 80% of them seen once. Sequences were derived from blood, sampled at baseline. All receptors come from a woman between 30 and 80 years old with non-small cell lung cancer. Each CDR3 is given with its conserved first and last residue. Fields, in order: J gene, clone size, D gene, V gene, CDR3 protein, CDR3 DNA. The D gene is left open where the match is weak. Rows may omit the clone size; those that give it use once, few, many or a size class.

J: TRBJ2-6
size: -
D: -
V: TRBV5-1
CDR3: CASSLGPESGANVLTF
DNA: TGCGCCAGCAGCTTAGGACCCGAATCTGGGGCCAACGTCCTGACTTTC

J: TRBJ1-2
size: -
D: -
V: TRBV6-4
CDR3: CASSDFPRGYGYTF
DNA: TGTGCCAGCAGTGACTTTCCCAGAGGGTATGGCTACACCTTC

J: TRBJ2-5
size: -
D: -
V: TRBV2
CDR3: CASLREGAEETQYF
DNA: TGTGCCAGTCTCAGGGAGGGGGCCGAAGAGACCCAGTACTTC

J: TRBJ2-7
size: few
D: -
V: TRBV6-5
CDR3: CASRQRRDSYEQYF
DNA: TGTGCCAGCAGACAACGGCGGGACTCCTACGAGCAGTACTTC

J: TRBJ1-2
size: -
D: -
V: TRBV14
CDR3: CASTIDGYGYTF
DNA: TGTGCCAGCACCATAGACGGGTATGGCTACACCTTC

J: TRBJ2-5
size: -
D: TRBD2
V: TRBV5-6
CDR3: CASSWGTSGGGTQYF
DNA: TGTGCCAGCAGCTGGGGGACTAGCGGGGGTGGGACCCAGTACTTC

J: TRBJ2-5
size: -
D: -
V: TRBV2
CDR3: CASSEKPSLVQETQYF
DNA: TGTGCCAGCAGTGAAAAGCCCAGCCTGGTCCAAGAGACCCAGTACTTC

J: TRBJ2-7
size: -
D: -
V: TRBV27
CDR3: CASSLQGGFYEQYF
DNA: TGTGCCAGCAGTTTGCAGGGAGGATTCTACGAGCAGTACTTC

J: TRBJ2-1
size: -
D: TRBD2
V: TRBV29-1
CDR3: CSVGSTSGSDNEQFF
DNA: TGCAGCGTTGGGAGTACTAGCGGGAGTGACAATGAGCAGTTCTTC

J: TRBJ2-7
size: -
D: -
V: TRBV28
CDR3: CASARGGGIAEQYF
DNA: TGTGCCAGCGCCCGAGGGGGGGGCATCGCCGAGCAGTACTTC

J: TRBJ1-2
size: once
D: TRBD1
V: TRBV30
CDR3: CALTGEGYTF
DNA: TGTGCCTTAACAGGGGAAGGCTACACCTTC

J: TRBJ2-7
size: -
D: -
V: TRBV6-6
CDR3: CASWRRGQIYEQYF
DNA: TGTGCCAGCTGGAGGCGGGGACAGATCTACGAGCAGTACTTC

J: TRBJ2-3
size: -
D: -
V: TRBV5-1
CDR3: CASSLGTASTDTQYF
DNA: TGCGCCAGCAGCTTGGGGACAGCTAGCACAGATACGCAGTATTTT

J: TRBJ2-5
size: -
D: TRBD2
V: TRBV4-2
CDR3: CASSQPGTMETQYF
DNA: TGTGCCAGCAGCCAACCCGGGACTATGGAGACCCAGTACTTC

J: TRBJ1-1
size: once
D: -
V: TRBV7-9
CDR3: CASSPNLGEAFF
DNA: TGTGCCAGCAGCCCGAATTTGGGCGAAGCTTTCTTT

J: TRBJ2-1
size: few
D: -
V: TRBV13
CDR3: CASSNGTPSGNEQFF
DNA: TGTGCCAGCAGCAACGGGACGCCAAGTGGGAATGAGCAGTTCTTC

J: TRBJ2-7
size: -
D: TRBD2
V: TRBV6-1
CDR3: CASSESSGGYDEQYF
DNA: TGTGCCAGCAGTGAATCGTCGGGGGGATACGACGAGCAGTACTTC

J: TRBJ2-7
size: -
D: TRBD1
V: TRBV9
CDR3: CASSGDRGRTYEQYF
DNA: TGTGCCAGCAGCGGCGACAGGGGGAGGACCTACGAGCAGTACTTC

J: TRBJ2-5
size: once
D: -
V: TRBV30
CDR3: CAWGGWETQYF
DNA: TGTGCCTGGGGGGGCTGGGAGACCCAGTACTTC

J: TRBJ2-1
size: -
D: -
V: TRBV28
CDR3: CASSYTETYNEQFF
DNA: TGTGCCAGCAGTTACACGGAAACCTACAATGAGCAGTTCTTC

J: TRBJ1-4
size: many
D: -
V: TRBV7-9
CDR3: CASSPLQEVLFF
DNA: TGTGCCAGCAGCCCTTTACAGGAAGTGCTGTTTTTT

J: TRBJ2-3
size: -
D: -
V: TRBV6-6
CDR3: CASSLETGRNTQYF
DNA: TGTGCCAGCAGCTTAGAGACAGGGAGGAATACGCAGTATTTT

J: TRBJ1-1
size: -
D: -
V: TRBV14
CDR3: CASSQSRGSEAFF
DNA: TGTGCCAGCAGCCAATCGAGGGGGAGCGAAGCTTTCTTT

J: TRBJ2-3
size: -
D: TRBD2
V: TRBV5-1
CDR3: CASSAGREPRTDTQYF
DNA: TGCGCCAGCAGCGCCGGGCGGGAGCCCCGCACAGATACGCAGTATTTT

J: TRBJ2-7
size: few
D: -
V: TRBV5-4
CDR3: CASSLRGASYEQYF
DNA: TGTGCCAGCAGCTTGAGAGGGGCATCCTACGAGCAGTACTTC

J: TRBJ2-3
size: once
D: -
V: TRBV7-2
CDR3: CASSDHLTSTDTQYF
DNA: TGTGCCAGCAGCGATCACCTCACTAGCACAGATACGCAGTATTTT

J: TRBJ1-1
size: -
D: TRBD1
V: TRBV19
CDR3: CASKRTGGVEAFF
DNA: TGTGCCAGTAAGAGAACAGGGGGCGTCGAAGCTTTCTTT